The T cell receptor beta chain described here comes from a study of cytomegalovirus exposure and HLA in healthy donors. Study-level results: Across donors, most TCRs were seen rarely, yet some public ones were widespread. Researchers catalogued about 150 TCR beta chains as cytomegalovirus-associated. Testing in vitro showed a few CMV-associated chains specific for CMV antigens.

Data came from immunoSEQ multiplex PCR; TCRdb stores just in-frame clones and leaves some out. Of 57,000 or so clones listed, approximately 96% were seen once; the top ten hold approximately 0.9%. Regarding this clone: Its antigen is not identified.

Germline assignment: CDR1 SGHAT and CDR2 FQNNGV. The CDR3 length is 15 residues. V shed 3 bases and J 3 bases; nucleotides not matched to a gene: 2. The genes are TRBV11-2 and TRBJ1-2; 12 bases are a match to TRBD1. The TCR sequence derives from a man aged 18 to 30 in good health and CMV-seronegative. The sequenced sample was PBMCs. This CDR3 is CASSFGTGGHYGYTF. CDR3 bases: TGTGCCAGCAGCTTTGGGACAGGGGGCCACTATGGCTACACCTTC.